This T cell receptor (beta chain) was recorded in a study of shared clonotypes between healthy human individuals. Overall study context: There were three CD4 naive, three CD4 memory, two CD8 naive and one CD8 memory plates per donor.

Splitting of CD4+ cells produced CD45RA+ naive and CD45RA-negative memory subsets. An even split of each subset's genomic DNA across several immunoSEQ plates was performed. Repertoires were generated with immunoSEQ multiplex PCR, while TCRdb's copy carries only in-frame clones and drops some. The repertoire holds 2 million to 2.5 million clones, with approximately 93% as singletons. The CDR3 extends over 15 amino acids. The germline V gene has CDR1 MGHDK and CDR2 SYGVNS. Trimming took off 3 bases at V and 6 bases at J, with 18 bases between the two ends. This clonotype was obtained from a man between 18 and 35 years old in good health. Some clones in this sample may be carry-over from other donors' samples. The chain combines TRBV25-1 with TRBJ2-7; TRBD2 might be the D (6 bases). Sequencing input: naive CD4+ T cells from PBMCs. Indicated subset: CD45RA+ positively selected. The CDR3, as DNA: TGTGCCAGCAGTGACCCCCGCGGAGGGTCGGGCGAGCAGTACTTC. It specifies CASSDPRGGSGEQYF.